This entry lists 7 T cell receptor beta chains sequenced from one sample in a study of T cells expressing NK-cell markers (dated by TCRdb to 2020 to 2022). To prepare the library, 5' RACE was applied. Sequencing used an Illumina HiSeq 2000. TCRdb reprocessed the reads and provides one entry for every CDR3 protein sequence; no DNA is given. The data table for this sample lists about 150,000 distinct CDR3 sequences. 37% of the sample lies in the top ten. The material sequenced was blood T cells: a sorted CD56 or NKG2C T cell subset, CD4+ or CD8+ T cells, or bulk PBMC T cells (not recorded which). The receptor set was obtained from a woman between 50 and 59 years old in good health. Donor details come from another sample of the same person, matched by shared clones.

V and J are TRBV27 and TRBJ1-1. The CDR3 has 17 amino acids. CDR1 is MNHEY, CDR2 SMNVEV, per germline (reference sequence). The CDR3 is CASSSLGDGWTGTEAFF.

This sequence joins TRBV7-6 and TRBJ2-3; TCRdb proposes TRBD1, but this gene call is untestable without DNA. Germline V gene data show CDR1 as SGHVS and CDR2 as FNYEAQ. This CDR3 contains 17 residues. The CDR3 reads CASSHPRSGTSTDTQYF.

This chain joins TRBV19 and TRBJ1-1. The CDR3 is 13 residues long. CDR1 is LNHDA and CDR2 is SQIVND in the germline V gene (reference sequence). The CDR3: CASSVGTNTEAFF.

This chain uses TRBV11-3 with TRBJ1-5. CDR3 size: 13 residues. Germline V gene sequence: CDR1 SGHNT, CDR2 YENEEA. CDR3 region: CASSLGLGQPQHF. Together with reference TRBV11-3 and TRBJ1-5, the CDR3 gives the full variable domain: EAGVVQSPRYKIIEKKQPVAFWCNPISGHNTLYWYLQNLGQGPELLIRYENEEAVDDSQLPKDRFSAERLKGVDSTLKIQPAELGDSAVYLCASSLGLGQPQHFGDGTRLSIL.

The chain recombines TRBV7-3 with TRBJ2-1. Per the germline V gene, CDR1 is SGHTA and CDR2 is FQGTGA. CDR3 length: 12 residues. CDR3: CASSLINNEQFF.

The J gene is TRBJ2-5, the V gene TRBV28; TCRdb's D call, TRBD1, is unchecked because there is no DNA. Germline V gene lookup returns CDR1 MDHEN and CDR2 SYDVKM. The CDR3 consists of 16 residues. The CDR3 loop reads CASSSGRRGRSETQYF.

The rearrangement joins TRBV28 to TRBJ2-1; there is no DNA to check the TCRdb D call of TRBD2. CDR1 is MDHEN, CDR2 SYDVKM, per germline. There are 14 residues in the CDR3. CDR3: CASSLAGVINEQFF.